This TCR beta chain was identified during a study of T cell responses to AZD1222 COVID-19 vaccine. General study findings and limits: Donors, mostly white British, included more females; clonal diversity was possibly underestimated.

This CDR3 contains 15 residues. J gave up 8 bases and V 5 bases, and 14 bases lay outside the gene matches. The germline V gene encodes CDR1 SEHNR and CDR2 FQNEAQ (reference sequence). About this clone: Its antigen is not known.

TCRdb's copy holds only in-frame clones and misses some; the assay was immunoSEQ multiplex PCR. The sample consists of around 150,000 clones, around 94% of them appearing once. The receptor comes from an adult in good health. The source material was peripheral blood, sampled on day 0 of AZD1222 vaccination. The chain links TRBV7-9 to TRBJ1-2, with 7 bases lining up with TRBD1. The CDR3 region is CASSIVQGWEKGYTF. The CDR3 DNA reads as TGTGCCAGCAGCATAGTACAGGGGTGGGAGAAAGGCTACACCTTC. Using reference TRBV7-9 and TRBJ1-2 for the parts outside the CDR3, the full variable domain is DTGVSQNPRHKITKRGQNVTFRCDPISEHNRLYWYRQTLGQGPEFLTYFQNEAQLEKSRLLSDRFSAERPKGSFSTLEIQRTEQGDSAMYLCASSIVQGWEKGYTFGSGTRLTVV.